The sequence of this T cell receptor beta chain was determined in a study of a mutant IDH1 vaccine in newly diagnosed glioma. Study-wide background: In some groups vaccination began 4-6 weeks post-radiotherapy; others received it with temozolomide.

CDR1 is MNHEY, CDR2 SMNVEV, per germline (reference sequence). The CDR3 consists of 15 residues. V shed 5 bases and J shed 0 bases, with 13 bases lying between them. A word on this clone: No antigen is known for it.

The time point here: week 47, end of study. Doses consisted of 300 ug of mutant IDH1 20-mer peptide each, paired with topical imiquimod. Donors had new WHO grade 3 or 4 IDH1-mutant, ATRX-lost astrocytomas. Using immunoSEQ multiplex PCR, the repertoire was profiled, and TCRdb retains in-frame clones only, with some absent. In the table there are tens of thousands of clones, approximately 86% of which are singletons. The receptor was isolated from a man younger than 30 with glioma. Some clones in this sample may be carry-over from other donors' samples. This chain connects TRBV27 to TRBJ1-2; perhaps TRBD1 as D (6 bases). The sample was PBMCs, taken from a glioma patient whose treatment included an IDH1 peptide vaccine. CDR3 bases: TGTGCCAGCAGTCTCCGATGGACAGCTAACTATGGCTACACCTTC. The encoded protein is CASSLRWTANYGYTF.